Shown below are 8 T cell receptor beta chains from a single sample sequenced in a study of graft-versus-host responses after intestinal transplantation. No antigen has been assigned to these receptors. Using immunoSEQ multiplex PCR, the repertoire was profiled, and TCRdb retains in-frame clones only, with some absent. The sample consists of roughly 93,000 clones, about 90% of them appearing once. The starting material was unstimulated CD8+ T cells sorted from spleen or lymph node cells, obtained before transplant. The receptors come from a human donor who was the organ donor for an intestinal transplant.

The chain uses TRBV9 and TRBJ2-7; 9 nucleotides agree with TRBD1. Germline-derived CDR1 and CDR2 are SGDLS and YYNGEE. This CDR3 contains 15 residues. With V trimmed by 3 bases and J by 6 bases, 10 bases remained unmatched. Here the CDR3 reads CASSGKNRGRTEQYF. The CDR3 DNA reads TGTGCCAGCAGCGGAAAAAACAGGGGGCGCACCGAGCAGTACTTC.

This clone was seen once. The V call is TRBV7-9, the J call TRBJ2-6, with 9 nucleotides matching TRBD1. V trimming: 5 bases; J trimming: 2 bases; junction bases outside the gene matches: 4. The length of the CDR3 is 16 residues. Germline values: CDR1 SEHNR, CDR2 FQNEAQ (reference sequence). CDR3 nucleotide sequence: TGTGCCAGCAGCAGATGGGACAGGGCTGGGGCCAACGTCCTGACTTTC. Its translation: CASSRWDRAGANVLTF.

The chain recombines TRBV20-1 with TRBJ2-7; 7 nucleotides line up with TRBD1. There are 11 residues in the CDR3. Per germline, CDR1 DFQATT and CDR2 SNEGSKA (reference sequence). V lost 7 bases and J lost 5; bases outside the gene matches: 5. Here the CDR3 DNA reads TGCAGTGGACAGGGCGACAACGAGCAGTACTTC. It specifies CSGQGDNEQYF.

CDR3: CSAPGGYGYTF. As DNA, the CDR3 is TGCAGTGCTCCAGGGGGCTATGGCTACACCTTC. The genes are TRBV20-1 and TRBJ1-2; TRBD1 matches at 7 bases. CDR1 DFQATT and CDR2 SNEGSKA come from the germline V gene (reference sequence). V lost 5 bases, J lost 4 bases, and 1 base stayed unmatched. The CDR3 sequence is 11 residues long.

The chain is built from TRBV15 and TRBJ2-2; 12 bases map to TRBD2. J lost 1 base, V lost 0 bases, and 6 bases had no gene match. Looked up from germline, CDR1 is LNHNV and CDR2 is YYDKDF (reference sequence). The CDR3 contains 19 residues. CDR3 loop: CATSRDKLAGGRNTGELFF. Here the CDR3 DNA reads TGTGCCACCAGCAGAGACAAACTAGCGGGGGGCCGGAACACCGGGGAGCTGTTTTTT.

This clone was counted a single time. This sequence joins TRBV29-1 and TRBJ2-3; D is possibly TRBD2 (5 bases). Looked up from germline, CDR1 is SQVTM and CDR2 is ANQGSEA. The CDR3 consists of 18 residues. Trimming pared 4 bases from V and 0 bases from J, leaving 23 bases between. This CDR3 is CSVGYGVVDPSSTDTQYF. CDR3 DNA sequence: TGCAGCGTTGGTTACGGGGTTGTTGACCCCTCTAGCACAGATACGCAGTATTTT.

In nucleotides, the CDR3 is TGTGCCAGCAGCTTAGGCCTAGCGGGGGAGTACGAGCAGTACTTC. Translation gives CASSLGLAGEYEQYF. This chain uses TRBV11-2 with TRBJ2-7; 10 bases are a match to TRBD2. This CDR3 contains 15 residues. Germline values: CDR1 SGHAT, CDR2 FQNNGV. Germline trimming cut 1 base from V and 4 bases from J; bases unmatched to any gene: 4.

This clone was found once. The CDR3 coding sequence is TGTGCCAGCAGCCCTAGGGCGGGGTACACAGATACGCAGTATTTT. As protein: CASSPRAGYTDTQYF. This chain joins TRBV11-3 and TRBJ2-3; maybe TRBD2 (6 bases). V lost 5 bases to trimming and J lost 2 bases, with 14 bases between them. CDR1 is SGHNT, CDR2 YENEEA, per germline. CDR3 length equals 15 residues.